This T cell receptor beta chain comes out of a study of blood T cell repertoires in COVID-19. This clone appeared once. The method was immunoSEQ multiplex PCR; TCRdb's version includes in-frame clones alone and lacks a portion of them. The sample records about 180,000 clones, over 75% being singletons. Germline assignment: CDR1 SQVTM and CDR2 ANQGSEA. Unmatched junction bases numbered 2, after V lost 7 bases and J lost 3 bases. The CDR3 loop spans 13 amino acids. Sequencing input: peripheral blood. The TCR sequence derives from a human donor with active or convalescent COVID-19. The donor label of this sample is uncertain. This chain uses TRBV29-1 with TRBJ2-1, with TRBD2 matching 11 bases. As DNA, the CDR3 is TGCAGCGGCGGGACTAGCGGCTACAATGAGCAGTTCTTC. Its protein is CSGGTSGYNEQFF.